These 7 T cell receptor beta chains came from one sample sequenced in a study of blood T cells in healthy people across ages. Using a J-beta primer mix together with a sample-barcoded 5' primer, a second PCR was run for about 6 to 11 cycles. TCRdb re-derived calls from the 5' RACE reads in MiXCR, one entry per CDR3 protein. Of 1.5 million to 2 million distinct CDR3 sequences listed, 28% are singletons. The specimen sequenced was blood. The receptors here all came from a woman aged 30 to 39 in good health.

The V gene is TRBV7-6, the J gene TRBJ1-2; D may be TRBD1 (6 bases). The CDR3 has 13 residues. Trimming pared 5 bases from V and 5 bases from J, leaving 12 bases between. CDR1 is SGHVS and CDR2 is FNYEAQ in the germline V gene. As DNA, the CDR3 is TGTGCCAGCAGCCACAGGGATCTTTATGGCTACACCTTC. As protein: CASSHRDLYGYTF. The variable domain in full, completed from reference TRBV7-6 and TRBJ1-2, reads GAGVSQSPRYKVTKRGQDVALRCDPISGHVSLYWYRQALGQGPEFLTYFNYEAQQDKSGLPNDRFSAERPEGSISTLTIQRTEQRDSAMYRCASSHRDLYGYTFGSGTRLTVV.

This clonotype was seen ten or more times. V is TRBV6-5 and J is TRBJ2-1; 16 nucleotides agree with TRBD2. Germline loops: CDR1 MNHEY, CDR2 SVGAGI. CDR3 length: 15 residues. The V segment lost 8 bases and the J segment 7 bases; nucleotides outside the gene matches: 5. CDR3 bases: TGTGCCAGCTGGGGACTAGCGGGAGGGAGGAATGAGCAGTTCTTC. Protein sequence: CASWGLAGGRNEQFF.

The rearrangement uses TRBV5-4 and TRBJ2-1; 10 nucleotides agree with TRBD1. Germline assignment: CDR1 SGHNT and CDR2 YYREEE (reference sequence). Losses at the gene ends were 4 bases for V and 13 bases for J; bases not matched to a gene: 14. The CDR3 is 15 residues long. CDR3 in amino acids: CASSRDRGSEETQFF. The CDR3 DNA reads TGTGCCAGCAGCAGGGACAGGGGAAGCGAAGAGACCCAGTTCTTC.

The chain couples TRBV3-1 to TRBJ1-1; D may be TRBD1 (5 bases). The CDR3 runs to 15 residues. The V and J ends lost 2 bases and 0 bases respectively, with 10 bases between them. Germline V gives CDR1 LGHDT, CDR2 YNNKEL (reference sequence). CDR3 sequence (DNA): TGTGCCAGCAGCCAATTCCAGGGTTTGAACACTGAAGCTTTCTTT. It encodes CASSQFQGLNTEAFF.

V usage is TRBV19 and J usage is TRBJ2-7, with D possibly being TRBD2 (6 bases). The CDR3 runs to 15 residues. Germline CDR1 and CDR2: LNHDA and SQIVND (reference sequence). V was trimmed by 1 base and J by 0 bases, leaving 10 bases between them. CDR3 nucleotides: TGTGCCAGTAGTATAGCGGGACTTAGCTCCTACGAGCAGTACTTC. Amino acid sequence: CASSIAGLSSYEQYF. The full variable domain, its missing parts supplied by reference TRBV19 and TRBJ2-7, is DGGITQSPKYLFRKEGQNVTLSCEQNLNHDAMYWYRQDPGQGLRLIYYSQIVNDFQKGDIAEGYSVSREKKESFPLTVTSAQKNPTAFYLCASSIAGLSSYEQYFGPGTRLTVT.

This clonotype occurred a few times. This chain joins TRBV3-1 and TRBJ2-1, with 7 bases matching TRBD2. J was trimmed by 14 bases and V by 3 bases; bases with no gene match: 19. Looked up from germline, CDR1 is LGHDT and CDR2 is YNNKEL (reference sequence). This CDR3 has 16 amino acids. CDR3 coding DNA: TGTGCCAGCAGCCACCTGGGGGGGAGGCCAGAGAATTCCAAGTTCTTC. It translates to CASSHLGGRPENSKFF.

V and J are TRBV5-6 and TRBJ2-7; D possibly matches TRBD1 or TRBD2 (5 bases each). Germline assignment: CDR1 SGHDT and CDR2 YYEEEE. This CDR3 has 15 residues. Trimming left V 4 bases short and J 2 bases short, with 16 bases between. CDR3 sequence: CASSPLEGRAYEQYF. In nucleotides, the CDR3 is TGTGCCAGCAGCCCCCTTGAGGGGCGGGCCTACGAGCAGTACTTC.